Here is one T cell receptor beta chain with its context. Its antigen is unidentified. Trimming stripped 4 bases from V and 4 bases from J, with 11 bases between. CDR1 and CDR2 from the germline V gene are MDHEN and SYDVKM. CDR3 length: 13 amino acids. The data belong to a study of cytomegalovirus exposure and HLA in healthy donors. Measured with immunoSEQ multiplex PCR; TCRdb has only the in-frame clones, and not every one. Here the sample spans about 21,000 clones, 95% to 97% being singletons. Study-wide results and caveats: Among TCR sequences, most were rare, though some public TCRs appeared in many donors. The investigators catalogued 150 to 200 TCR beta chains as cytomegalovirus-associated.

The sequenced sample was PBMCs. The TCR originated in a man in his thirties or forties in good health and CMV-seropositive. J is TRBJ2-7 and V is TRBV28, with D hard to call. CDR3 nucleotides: TGTGCCAGCAGTTGGGTGCGAGGTTACGAGCAGTACTTC. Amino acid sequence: CASSWVRGYEQYF.